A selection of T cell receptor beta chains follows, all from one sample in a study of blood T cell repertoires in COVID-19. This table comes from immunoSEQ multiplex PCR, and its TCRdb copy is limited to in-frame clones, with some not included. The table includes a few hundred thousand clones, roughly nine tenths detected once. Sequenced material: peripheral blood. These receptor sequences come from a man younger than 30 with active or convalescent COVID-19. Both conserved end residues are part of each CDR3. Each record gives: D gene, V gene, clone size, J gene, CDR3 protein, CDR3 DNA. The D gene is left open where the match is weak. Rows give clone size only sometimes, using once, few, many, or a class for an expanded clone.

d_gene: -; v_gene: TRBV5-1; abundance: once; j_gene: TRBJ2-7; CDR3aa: CASSLAGGESEQYF; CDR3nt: TGCGCCAGCAGCTTGGCCGGGGGAGAGAGCGAGCAGTACTTC
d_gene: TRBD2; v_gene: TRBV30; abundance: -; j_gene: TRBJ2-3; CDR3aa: CAWSNLAGGPDTQYF; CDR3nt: TGTGCCTGGAGTAACCTAGCGGGAGGACCAGATACGCAGTATTTT
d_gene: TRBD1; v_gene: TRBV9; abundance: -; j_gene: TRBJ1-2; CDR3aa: CASTQGQGARYTF; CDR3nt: TGTGCCAGCACCCAAGGACAGGGGGCAAGGTACACCTTC
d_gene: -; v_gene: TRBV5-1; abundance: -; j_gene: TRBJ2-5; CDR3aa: CASSFGLEETQYF; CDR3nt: TGCGCCAGCAGCTTCGGGTTAGAGGAGACCCAGTACTTC
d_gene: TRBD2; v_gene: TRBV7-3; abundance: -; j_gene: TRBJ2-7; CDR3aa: CASSLKAGGPTHEQYF; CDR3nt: TGTGCCAGCAGCTTAAAAGCGGGAGGGCCCACCCACGAGCAGTACTTC
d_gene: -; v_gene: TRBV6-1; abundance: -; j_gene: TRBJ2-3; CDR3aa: CASSIGSDTQYF; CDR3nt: TGTGCCAGCAGCATCGGGTCAGATACGCAGTATTTT
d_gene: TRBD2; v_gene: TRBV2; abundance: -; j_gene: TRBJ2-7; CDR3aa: CATRGGVVYEQYF; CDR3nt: TGTGCCACCCGGGGGGGGGTGGTCTACGAGCAGTACTTC
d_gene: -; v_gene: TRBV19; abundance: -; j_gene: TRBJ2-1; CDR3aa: CASNDRFWPNEQFF; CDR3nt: TGTGCCAGTAACGACAGATTTTGGCCCAATGAGCAGTTCTTC
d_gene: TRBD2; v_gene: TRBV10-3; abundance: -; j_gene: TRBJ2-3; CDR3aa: CAISGLAGGTDTQYF; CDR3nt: TGTGCCATCAGTGGACTAGCGGGGGGGACAGATACGCAGTATTTT
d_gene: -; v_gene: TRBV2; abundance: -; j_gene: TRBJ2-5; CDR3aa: CASSALGAETQYF; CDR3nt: TGTGCCAGCAGCGCGCTAGGGGCGGAGACCCAGTACTTC
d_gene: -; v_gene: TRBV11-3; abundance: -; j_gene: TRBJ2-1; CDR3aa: CASSPSSTNNEQFF; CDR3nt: TGTGCCAGCAGCCCTTCTAGTACAAACAATGAGCAGTTCTTC
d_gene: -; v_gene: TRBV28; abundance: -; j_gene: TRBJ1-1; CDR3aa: CASTLGGATNTEAFF; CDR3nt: TGTGCCAGCACTCTGGGAGGGGCGACGAACACTGAAGCTTTCTTT
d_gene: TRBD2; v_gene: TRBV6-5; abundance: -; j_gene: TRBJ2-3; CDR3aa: CASSKLAGFTDTQYF; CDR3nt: TGTGCCAGCAGTAAACTAGCGGGTTTCACAGATACGCAGTATTTT
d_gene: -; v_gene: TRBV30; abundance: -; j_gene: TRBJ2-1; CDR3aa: CAWSAPGLAPEQFF; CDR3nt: TGTGCCTGGAGTGCTCCCGGACTCGCCCCTGAGCAGTTCTTC
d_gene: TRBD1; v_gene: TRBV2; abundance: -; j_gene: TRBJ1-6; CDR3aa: CASSVQGAESPLHF; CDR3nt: TGTGCCAGCAGTGTTCAGGGGGCCGAGTCACCCCTCCACTTT
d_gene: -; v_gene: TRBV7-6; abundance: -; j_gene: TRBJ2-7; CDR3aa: CASSSGTRHEQYF; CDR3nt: TGTGCCAGCAGCTCCGGGACACGGCACGAGCAGTACTTC
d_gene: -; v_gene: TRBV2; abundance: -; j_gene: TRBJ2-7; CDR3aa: CASSNLPPSSSDDMSRYEQYF; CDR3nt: TGTGCCAGCAGTAATCTCCCACCGTCCTCTAGCGATGACATGTCCCGTTACGAGCAGTACTTC
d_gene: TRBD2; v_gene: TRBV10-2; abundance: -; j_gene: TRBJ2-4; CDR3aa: CASSESKRDRNIQYF; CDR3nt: TGCGCCAGCAGTGAGTCGAAGCGGGACCGAAACATTCAGTACTTC
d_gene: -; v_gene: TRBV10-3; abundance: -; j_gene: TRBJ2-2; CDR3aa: CAIRRGNTGELFF; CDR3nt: TGTGCCATCAGAAGAGGAAACACCGGGGAGCTGTTTTTT